These T cell receptor beta chains were read from a single sample in a study of cytomegalovirus exposure and HLA in healthy donors. The table came from immunoSEQ multiplex PCR; TCRdb's copy has only in-frame clones and leaves some out. The sample has some 160,000 clones, 76% seen once; the top ten hold approximately 1.6%. The specimen sequenced was PBMCs. All receptors come from a woman in her forties in good health and CMV-seronegative. Each CDR3 is given with its conserved first and last residue. The D gene is left open where the match is weak. Part of the rows lack a size; the others show once, few, many or a class for expanded clones.

J gene: TRBJ2-5
clone size: -
V gene: TRBV30
CDR3 length: 15
D gene: -
CDR3 protein: CAWSKGDTYQETQYF
CDR3 DNA: TGTGCCTGGAGTAAGGGAGATACGTACCAAGAGACCCAGTACTTC

J gene: TRBJ1-1
clone size: -
V gene: TRBV10-3
CDR3 length: 17
D gene: -
CDR3 protein: CAIGGALGQTTGLIPFF
CDR3 DNA: TGTGCCATCGGGGGGGCCCTAGGGCAGACCACAGGCCTGATACCTTTCTTT

J gene: TRBJ1-1
clone size: once
V gene: TRBV7-9
CDR3 length: 16
D gene: -
CDR3 protein: CASSLFSNSPDTEAFF
CDR3 DNA: TGTGCCAGCAGCTTATTTTCTAACAGCCCGGACACTGAAGCTTTCTTT

J gene: TRBJ1-4
clone size: -
V gene: TRBV11-2
CDR3 length: 15
D gene: -
CDR3 protein: CASSLLGQGNEKLFF
CDR3 DNA: TGTGCCAGCAGCTTATTAGGGCAGGGCAATGAAAAACTGTTTTTT

J gene: TRBJ2-3
clone size: -
V gene: TRBV5-1
CDR3 length: 16
D gene: TRBD2
CDR3 protein: CASSLRTSGITDTQYF
CDR3 DNA: TGCGCCAGCAGCCTACGGACTAGCGGGATAACAGATACGCAGTATTTT

J gene: TRBJ1-2
clone size: -
V gene: TRBV19
CDR3 length: 14
D gene: TRBD1
CDR3 protein: CASSIVRGNYGYTF
CDR3 DNA: TGTGCCAGTAGTATAGTCAGGGGGAACTATGGCTACACCTTC

J gene: TRBJ2-7
clone size: -
V gene: TRBV5-1
CDR3 length: 14
D gene: -
CDR3 protein: CASSARGGPYEQYF
CDR3 DNA: TGCGCCAGCAGCGCCAGAGGGGGTCCCTACGAGCAGTACTTC

J gene: TRBJ1-1
clone size: -
V gene: TRBV13
CDR3 length: 14
D gene: -
CDR3 protein: CASSLGGARTEAFF
CDR3 DNA: TGTGCCAGCAGCTTAGGGGGGGCGAGGACTGAAGCTTTCTTT

J gene: TRBJ2-3
clone size: few
V gene: TRBV7-8
CDR3 length: 16
D gene: TRBD2
CDR3 protein: CASSLALAGGTDTQYF
CDR3 DNA: TGTGCCAGCAGCTTGGCACTAGCGGGAGGGACAGATACGCAGTATTTT

J gene: TRBJ2-1
clone size: -
V gene: TRBV7-8
CDR3 length: 13
D gene: TRBD2
CDR3 protein: CASSSSGRARQFF
CDR3 DNA: TGTGCCAGCAGCTCTAGCGGGAGGGCTCGTCAGTTCTTC

J gene: TRBJ2-3
clone size: few
V gene: TRBV19
CDR3 length: 16
D gene: -
CDR3 protein: CASSSSGASGTDTQYF
CDR3 DNA: TGTGCCAGTAGTTCATCAGGGGCGAGTGGCACAGATACGCAGTATTTT

J gene: TRBJ2-1
clone size: -
V gene: TRBV4-1
CDR3 length: 15
D gene: -
CDR3 protein: CASSPVPISYNEQFF
CDR3 DNA: TGCGCCAGCAGCCCAGTCCCGATATCCTACAATGAGCAGTTCTTC

J gene: TRBJ1-2
clone size: -
V gene: TRBV7-9
CDR3 length: 13
D gene: -
CDR3 protein: CASSPRTVDGYTF
CDR3 DNA: TGTGCCAGCAGCCCCCGGACAGTGGATGGCTACACCTTC

J gene: TRBJ1-1
clone size: -
V gene: TRBV25-1
CDR3 length: 12
D gene: -
CDR3 protein: CASTTGNTEAFF
CDR3 DNA: TGTGCCAGTACGACAGGGAACACTGAAGCTTTCTTT

J gene: TRBJ1-5
clone size: -
V gene: TRBV30
CDR3 length: 15
D gene: TRBD1
CDR3 protein: CAWQHRGYSNQPQHF
CDR3 DNA: TGTGCCTGGCAACACAGGGGGTATAGCAATCAGCCCCAGCATTTT

J gene: TRBJ2-7
clone size: -
V gene: TRBV7-9
CDR3 length: 14
D gene: -
CDR3 protein: CASSLQETSFEQYF
CDR3 DNA: TGTGCCAGCAGCTTACAGGAGACTAGTTTCGAGCAGTACTTC

J gene: TRBJ2-2
clone size: few
V gene: TRBV9
CDR3 length: 15
D gene: -
CDR3 protein: CASSVAPGAGGELFF
CDR3 DNA: TGTGCCAGCAGCGTAGCCCCAGGGGCCGGCGGGGAGCTGTTTTTT

J gene: TRBJ1-1
clone size: -
V gene: TRBV27
CDR3 length: 15
D gene: -
CDR3 protein: CASQARYPPDTEAFF
CDR3 DNA: TGTGCCAGCCAGGCCCGTTACCCTCCGGACACTGAAGCTTTCTTT

J gene: TRBJ2-1
clone size: -
V gene: TRBV19
CDR3 length: 19
D gene: TRBD2
CDR3 protein: CASSIFGTSGGGSYNEQFF
CDR3 DNA: TGTGCCAGTAGTATCTTCGGGACTAGCGGGGGGGGCTCCTACAATGAGCAGTTCTTC

J gene: TRBJ2-7
clone size: -
V gene: TRBV7-7
CDR3 length: 13
D gene: TRBD1
CDR3 protein: CASSLDRGDEQYF
CDR3 DNA: TGTGCCAGCAGCTTAGACAGGGGAGACGAGCAGTACTTC

J gene: TRBJ2-5
clone size: -
V gene: TRBV5-1
CDR3 length: 14
D gene: -
CDR3 protein: CASSLRQGQETQYF
CDR3 DNA: TGCGCCAGCAGCTTGAGGCAGGGGCAAGAGACCCAGTACTTC

J gene: TRBJ2-2
clone size: -
V gene: TRBV9
CDR3 length: 15
D gene: -
CDR3 protein: CASSVLAQNTGELFF
CDR3 DNA: TGTGCCAGCAGCGTACTAGCGCAGAACACCGGGGAGCTGTTTTTT

J gene: TRBJ2-7
clone size: few
V gene: TRBV4-1
CDR3 length: 15
D gene: -
CDR3 protein: CASSQAGSGSYEQYF
CDR3 DNA: TGCGCCAGCAGCCAAGCGGGTAGCGGATCATACGAGCAGTACTTC

J gene: TRBJ2-7
clone size: -
V gene: TRBV5-4
CDR3 length: 15
D gene: -
CDR3 protein: CASSLWQGFTYEQYF
CDR3 DNA: TGTGCCAGCAGCTTGTGGCAGGGCTTCACCTACGAGCAGTACTTC

J gene: TRBJ1-1
clone size: -
V gene: TRBV9
CDR3 length: 13
D gene: -
CDR3 protein: CASSAGQYTEAFF
CDR3 DNA: TGTGCCAGCAGTGCTGGACAGTACACTGAAGCTTTCTTT

J gene: TRBJ1-1
clone size: -
V gene: TRBV7-9
CDR3 length: 13
D gene: -
CDR3 protein: CASSGSTFGEAFF
CDR3 DNA: TGTGCCAGCAGCGGCTCAACGTTTGGTGAAGCTTTCTTT

J gene: TRBJ2-4
clone size: -
V gene: TRBV10-3
CDR3 length: 14
D gene: -
CDR3 protein: CAISEQGTVDIQYF
CDR3 DNA: TGTGCCATCAGTGAGCAGGGGACGGTGGACATTCAGTACTTC

J gene: TRBJ1-2
clone size: -
V gene: TRBV27
CDR3 length: 17
D gene: -
CDR3 protein: CASSLSAGEGANYGYTF
CDR3 DNA: TGTGCCAGCAGTTTATCGGCAGGGGAGGGAGCTAACTATGGCTACACCTTC

J gene: TRBJ1-4
clone size: few
V gene: TRBV7-9
CDR3 length: 15
D gene: TRBD1
CDR3 protein: CASSSQGATNEKLFF
CDR3 DNA: TGTGCCAGCAGCTCACAGGGGGCAACTAATGAAAAACTGTTTTTT

J gene: TRBJ2-7
clone size: -
V gene: TRBV29-1
CDR3 length: 12
D gene: TRBD2
CDR3 protein: CSVSSGRAEQYF
CDR3 DNA: TGCAGCGTTAGTAGCGGGAGAGCCGAGCAGTACTTC

J gene: TRBJ1-4
clone size: -
V gene: TRBV2
CDR3 length: 15
D gene: TRBD1
CDR3 protein: CASSEGQGVNEKLFF
CDR3 DNA: TGTGCCAGCAGTGAAGGACAGGGGGTTAATGAAAAACTGTTTTTT

J gene: TRBJ1-1
clone size: -
V gene: TRBV4-1
CDR3 length: 18
D gene: TRBD1
CDR3 protein: CASSHRGTGALLNTEAFF
CDR3 DNA: TGCGCCAGCAGCCACCGCGGGACAGGGGCTCTCCTGAACACTGAAGCTTTCTTT

J gene: TRBJ1-3
clone size: -
V gene: TRBV2
CDR3 length: 16
D gene: -
CDR3 protein: CASTYTGGGPGNTIYF
CDR3 DNA: TGTGCCAGCACCTATACTGGGGGGGGGCCTGGAAACACCATATATTTT

J gene: TRBJ2-3
clone size: -
V gene: TRBV21-1
CDR3 length: 19
D gene: -
CDR3 protein: CASSSRSRLAGAGTDTQYF
CDR3 DNA: TGTGCCAGCAGCTCCCGCTCCAGACTAGCGGGGGCAGGAACAGATACGCAGTATTTT

J gene: TRBJ2-1
clone size: once
V gene: TRBV5-1
CDR3 length: 16
D gene: -
CDR3 protein: CASSLAPGSDYNEQFF
CDR3 DNA: TGCGCCAGCAGCTTGGCCCCAGGGTCAGACTACAATGAGCAGTTCTTC

J gene: TRBJ1-1
clone size: -
V gene: TRBV12-5
CDR3 length: 16
D gene: -
CDR3 protein: CASGPIYGAVNTEAFF
CDR3 DNA: TGTGCTAGTGGCCCGATTTATGGGGCGGTGAACACTGAAGCTTTCTTT

J gene: TRBJ2-3
clone size: -
V gene: TRBV6-5
CDR3 length: 13
D gene: -
CDR3 protein: CASRPYSDDTQYF
CDR3 DNA: TGTGCCAGCAGGCCCTATAGCGACGATACGCAGTATTTT

J gene: TRBJ2-7
clone size: -
V gene: TRBV28
CDR3 length: 13
D gene: -
CDR3 protein: CASSWAGDYEQYF
CDR3 DNA: TGTGCCAGCAGTTGGGCAGGGGACTACGAGCAGTACTTC

J gene: TRBJ2-5
clone size: -
V gene: TRBV29-1
CDR3 length: 15
D gene: -
CDR3 protein: CSVEDPGQPQETQYF
CDR3 DNA: TGCAGCGTTGAAGATCCCGGACAGCCGCAAGAGACCCAGTACTTC

J gene: TRBJ2-1
clone size: few
V gene: TRBV6-4
CDR3 length: 14
D gene: -
CDR3 protein: CASTDGLWGGEQFF
CDR3 DNA: TGTGCCAGCACCGATGGCCTATGGGGCGGTGAGCAGTTCTTC

J gene: TRBJ1-5
clone size: -
V gene: TRBV19
CDR3 length: 14
D gene: -
CDR3 protein: CASKQGNFNQPQHF
CDR3 DNA: TGTGCCAGTAAACAGGGAAATTTCAATCAGCCCCAGCATTTT

J gene: TRBJ2-2
clone size: -
V gene: TRBV10-2
CDR3 length: 16
D gene: -
CDR3 protein: CASSDRGGLNTGELFF
CDR3 DNA: TGCGCCAGCAGTGATAGAGGGGGTCTGAACACCGGGGAGCTGTTTTTT

J gene: TRBJ1-6
clone size: -
V gene: TRBV6-5
CDR3 length: 15
D gene: -
CDR3 protein: CASSYSRQGNSPLHF
CDR3 DNA: TGTGCCAGCAGTTACTCGAGGCAGGGAAATTCACCCCTCCACTTT

J gene: TRBJ1-2
clone size: -
V gene: TRBV28
CDR3 length: 15
D gene: -
CDR3 protein: CASSMSGWGPYGYTF
CDR3 DNA: TGTGCCAGCAGTATGTCGGGGTGGGGTCCCTATGGCTACACCTTC

J gene: TRBJ2-7
clone size: -
V gene: TRBV18
CDR3 length: 13
D gene: -
CDR3 protein: CASSLGTNNEQYF
CDR3 DNA: TGTGCCAGCTCACTCGGGACAAACAACGAGCAGTACTTC

J gene: TRBJ2-1
clone size: medium-sized
V gene: TRBV4-1
CDR3 length: 16
D gene: TRBD2
CDR3 protein: CASSQDLAGAYNEQFF
CDR3 DNA: TGCGCCAGCAGCCAAGATCTAGCGGGGGCCTACAATGAGCAGTTCTTC

J gene: TRBJ1-6
clone size: -
V gene: TRBV19
CDR3 length: 16
D gene: TRBD1
CDR3 protein: CASSSQGGLMYSPLHF
CDR3 DNA: TGTGCCAGTAGTTCCCAGGGGGGACTTATGTATTCACCCCTCCACTTT

J gene: TRBJ2-2
clone size: -
V gene: TRBV5-1
CDR3 length: 15
D gene: -
CDR3 protein: CASSSFPGANGELFF
CDR3 DNA: TGCGCCAGCAGCTCCTTCCCAGGGGCGAACGGGGAGCTGTTTTTT

J gene: TRBJ2-2
clone size: -
V gene: TRBV9
CDR3 length: 15
D gene: TRBD2
CDR3 protein: CASSVVAGAAGELFF
CDR3 DNA: TGTGCCAGCAGCGTAGTCGCGGGAGCCGCCGGGGAGCTGTTTTTT

J gene: TRBJ2-7
clone size: -
V gene: TRBV27
CDR3 length: 15
D gene: TRBD1
CDR3 protein: CASTRQGLVPYEQYF
CDR3 DNA: TGTGCCAGCACCCGACAGGGGCTTGTCCCCTACGAGCAGTACTTC